This T cell receptor beta chain was profiled in a study of CD8+CD57+ T cells in acquired aplastic anemia (dated 2018 in TCRdb). For the study in its entirety: On average, sorted CD4+ and CD8+ cells yielded roughly 3.4 ug of extracted DNA, with a range of about 0.19 to 30 ug. CD8+CD57+ expansion was defined as a frequency above the mean frequency observed in healthy subjects.

TCR beta VDJ combination and CDR3 sequence profiling used genomic DNA as the template. An Illumina HiSeq 2000 was used for TCR repertoire sequencing. In the authors' own workflow: TRBV/TRBJ rearrangement plots, CDR3 size and DJ length profiles, and Simpson's diversity index were used to evaluate the repertoires. Whichever DNA sequence was most abundant in the deep sequencing data was defined as the immunodominant clone. CDR3 amino acid sequences were checked for sharing across subjects and were also compared against the VDJdb database and published repertoires. TCRdb passed the public sequencing reads through fastp at Q25 and MiXCR, retaining productive beta sequences. Here each entry gathers all rows of one CDR3 protein and keeps the most common genes and DNA. The V and J calls here are based on TCRdb, not the publication. This sample is represented by hundreds of thousands of distinct CDR3 sequences; about a third of them were singletons. Together, the top ten hold 0.75% to 0.95% of the sample.

Flow cytometry had shown CD8+CD57+ cell expansion in the patients selected for sequencing. Every patient had severe acquired aplastic anemia, diagnosed using the International Study of Aplastic Anemia and Agranulocytosis and Camitta criteria. At the time blood was sampled, none of the patients had received any therapy. In the study, sorted CD4+ and CD8+ blood T cells from patients with severe aplastic anemia and from healthy subjects underwent deep sequencing of TCR repertoires. In the USA, patient enrollment took place under clinicaltrials.gov protocols 00001620, 01623167, 00001397, 00071045, 00081523 and 00961064. Ficoll-Paque density gradient centrifugation was used to isolate peripheral blood mononuclear cells. Before DNA extraction, CD4+ and CD8+ T cells were sorted with FACS or magnetic beads. Study-level results and caveats: Roughly 30 CD8+ CDR3 sequences were shared between patients and controls but appeared highly expressed in patients and within their immunodominant clones. No significant difference in CD8+ Simpson's diversity was found between patients and healthy controls (P=0.060).

A word on this clonotype: Its recognized antigen is unknown. No base-level quality is on record; no much larger clone is a single base apart.

There are 14 amino acids in the CDR3, from cysteine to phenylalanine inclusive. Only the CDR3 part of the read is kept: 42 bases, read in frame from the first base. V ends up 1 base short and J 4 bases short, with an unmatched junction base count of 3. Based on the germline V gene (reference sequence), the CDR1 and CDR2 sequences are LNHDA and SQIVND. This TCR was recovered from a human donor with aplastic anemia. The chain employs TRBV19 and TRBJ1-2; TRBD1 agrees with 7 junctional bases. The sample comprised sorted CD4+, CD8+, or CD8+CD57+ T cells (not recorded which) from PBMCs. The encoded CDR3 is CASSIAGQPYGYTF. The bases read TGTGCCAGTAGTATAGCGGGACAGCCCTATGGCTACACCTTC.